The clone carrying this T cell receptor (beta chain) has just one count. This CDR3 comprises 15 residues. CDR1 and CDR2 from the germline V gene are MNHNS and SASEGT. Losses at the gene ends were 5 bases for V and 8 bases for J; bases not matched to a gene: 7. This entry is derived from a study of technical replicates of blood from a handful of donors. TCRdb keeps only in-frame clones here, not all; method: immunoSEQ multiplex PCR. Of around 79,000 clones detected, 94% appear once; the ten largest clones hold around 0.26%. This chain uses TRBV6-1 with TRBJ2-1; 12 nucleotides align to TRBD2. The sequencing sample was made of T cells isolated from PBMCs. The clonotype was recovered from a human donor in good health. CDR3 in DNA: TGTGCCAGCAGTTCGACTAGCGGGAGTGGCGATGAGCAGTTCTTC. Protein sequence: CASSSTSGSGDEQFF.